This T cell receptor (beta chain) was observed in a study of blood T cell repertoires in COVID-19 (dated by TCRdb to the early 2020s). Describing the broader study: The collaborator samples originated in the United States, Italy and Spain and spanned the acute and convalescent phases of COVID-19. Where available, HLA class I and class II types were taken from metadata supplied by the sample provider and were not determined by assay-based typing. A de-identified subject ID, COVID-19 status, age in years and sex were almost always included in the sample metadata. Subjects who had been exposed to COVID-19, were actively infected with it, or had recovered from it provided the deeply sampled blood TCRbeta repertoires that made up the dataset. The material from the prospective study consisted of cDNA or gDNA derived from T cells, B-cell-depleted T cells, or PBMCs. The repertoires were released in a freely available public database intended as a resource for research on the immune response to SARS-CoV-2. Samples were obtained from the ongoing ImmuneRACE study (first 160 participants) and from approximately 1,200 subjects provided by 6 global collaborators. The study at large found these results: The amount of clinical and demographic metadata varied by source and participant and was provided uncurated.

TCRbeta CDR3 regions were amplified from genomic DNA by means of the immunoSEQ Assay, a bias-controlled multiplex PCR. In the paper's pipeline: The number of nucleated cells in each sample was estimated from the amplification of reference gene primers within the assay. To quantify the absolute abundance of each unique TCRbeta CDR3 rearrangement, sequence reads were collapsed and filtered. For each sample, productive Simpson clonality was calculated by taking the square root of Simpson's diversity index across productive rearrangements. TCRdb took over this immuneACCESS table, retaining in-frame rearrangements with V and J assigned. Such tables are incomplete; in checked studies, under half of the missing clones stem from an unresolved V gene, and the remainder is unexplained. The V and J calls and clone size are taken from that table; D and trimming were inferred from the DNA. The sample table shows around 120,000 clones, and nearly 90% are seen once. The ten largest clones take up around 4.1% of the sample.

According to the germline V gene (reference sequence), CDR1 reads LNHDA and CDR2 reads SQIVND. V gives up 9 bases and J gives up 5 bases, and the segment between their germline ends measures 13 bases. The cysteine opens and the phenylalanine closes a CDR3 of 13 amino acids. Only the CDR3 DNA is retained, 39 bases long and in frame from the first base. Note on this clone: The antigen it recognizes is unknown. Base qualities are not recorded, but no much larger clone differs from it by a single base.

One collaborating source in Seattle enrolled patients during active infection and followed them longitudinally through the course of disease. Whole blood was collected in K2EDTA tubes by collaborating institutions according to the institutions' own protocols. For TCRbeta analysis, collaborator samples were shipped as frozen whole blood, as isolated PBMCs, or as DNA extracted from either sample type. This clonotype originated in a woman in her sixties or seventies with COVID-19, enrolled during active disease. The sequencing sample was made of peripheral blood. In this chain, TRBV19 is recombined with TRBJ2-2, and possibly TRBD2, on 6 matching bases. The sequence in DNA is TGTGCCAGCCGGTGGGGGGAGACCGGGGAGCTGTTTTTT. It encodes CASRWGETGELFF.